This section outlines one TCR beta chain sequence together with its context. This sample was included in a study of early T cells in non-severe SARS-CoV-2 infection. Across the study: Sequencing of unsorted whole blood was done on bulk RNA, leaving chains unpaired.

TCRdb re-derived calls from the 5' RACE reads in MiXCR, one entry per CDR3 protein. The sample shows around 77,000 distinct CDR3 sequences, about a tenth of them seen only once. Germline CDR1 is DFQATT and CDR2 is SNEGSKA (reference sequence). Trimming stripped 4 bases from V and 4 bases from J, with 16 bases between. The CDR3 is 14 amino acids. The sequences come from whole blood, collected at baseline. V is TRBV20-1 and J is TRBJ1-1; D is perhaps TRBD1 (5 bases). The receptor was derived from an adult who was a healthcare worker with PCR-confirmed SARS-CoV-2 infection or an uninfected control (not recorded which). The CDR3 DNA follows: TGCAGTGCTACCCAAACCAGGGAGGCCACTGAAGCTTTCTTT. This translates into CSATQTREATEAFF.